This TCR beta chain emerged from a study of a mutant IDH1 vaccine in newly diagnosed glioma. Study-level background: Vaccination was launched 4-6 weeks after radiotherapy alone, or with temozolomide cycles. Antecedent treatment encompassed radiotherapy, temozolomide, or their combination; the majority received both. Notes on the study in general: Vaccination elicited immune responses in around 92% of patients.

Time point of the sample: week 35, safety follow-up. Topical imiquimod was applied with each vaccine dose, which held 300 ug of mutant IDH1 20-mer peptide. At weeks 1, 3, 5, 7, 11, 15, 19 and 23, patients received a vaccination, eight in all. With 4 bases removed from V and 7 bases from J, the gap between germline ends came to 15 bases. CDR1 is SGHDT, CDR2 YYEEEE, per germline. The CDR3 runs 15 residues. Profiling relied on immunoSEQ multiplex PCR, and the TCRdb table lists in-frame clones only, not all of them. The repertoire has roughly 49,000 clones, almost 95% of them found once; the top ten carry 2% to 2.5%. In regard to this clone: What it binds is unknown.

The V call is TRBV5-6, the J call TRBJ1-6; maybe TRBD1 (6 bases). This TCR was sampled from a man aged 50 to 60 with glioma. The specimen comprised PBMCs, sampled from a glioma patient whose treatment included an IDH1 peptide vaccine. The CDR3 here is CASSREGGRNSPLHF. The CDR3 DNA is TGTGCCAGCAGCCGCGAGGGGGGGCGGAATTCACCCCTCCACTTT.